These 27 T cell receptor beta chains came from one sample sequenced in a study of cytomegalovirus exposure and HLA in healthy donors. PCR employed 60 Vbeta and 13 Jbeta primers. The method was immunoSEQ multiplex PCR; TCRdb's version includes in-frame clones alone and lacks a portion of them. The table lists fewer than 200,000 clones, approximately 77% of them singletons. Sequencing used PBMCs. These receptors came from a man aged 35 to 55 in good health and CMV-seropositive.

The chain joins TRBV28 to TRBJ2-1; 8 nucleotides align to TRBD2. CDR3 length equals 16 residues. Per the germline V gene, CDR1 is MDHEN and CDR2 is SYDVKM. The junction had 3 bases not matched to a gene; V was cut back by 2 bases and J by 0 bases. Here the CDR3 DNA reads TGTGCCAGCAGTTTAACTAGCGGAGGCTCCTACAATGAGCAGTTCTTC. The encoded protein is CASSLTSGGSYNEQFF.

The chain uses TRBV29-1 and TRBJ1-6, with a tentative D call TRBD1 (6 bases). The germline V gene encodes CDR1 SQVTM and CDR2 ANQGSEA. This CDR3 comprises 14 residues. The V and J ends lost 6 bases and 3 bases respectively, with 12 bases between them. The CDR3 DNA reads TGCAGCGTACTGGACAGACTCTATAATTCACCCCTCCACTTT. It translates to CSVLDRLYNSPLHF.

V is TRBV5-4 and J is TRBJ2-7; perhaps TRBD1 as D (5 bases). CDR3 length: 14 residues. V was shortened by 0 bases and J by 2 bases, with 9 bases between the two germline ends. Per the germline V gene, CDR1 is SGHNT and CDR2 is YYREEE (reference sequence). CDR3 region: CASSLAEGAYEQYF. For the CDR3, the DNA is TGTGCCAGCAGCTTGGCCGAAGGGGCCTACGAGCAGTACTTC.

This chain uses TRBV7-2 with TRBJ2-7, with 13 bases lining up with TRBD2. CDR3 length: 15 amino acids. V gave up 5 bases and J gave up 6 bases; unmatched junction bases: 7. Per germline, CDR1 SGHTA and CDR2 FQGNSA. This CDR3 is CASSPTSGRAVEQYF. CDR3 in DNA: TGTGCCAGCAGCCCCACTAGCGGGAGGGCCGTCGAGCAGTACTTC.

This clone was observed a few times. The chain is built from TRBV19 and TRBJ2-1; 10 bases fit TRBD2. The junction had 11 bases not matched to a gene; V was cut back by 0 bases and J by 9 bases. Germline V lookup: CDR1 LNHDA, CDR2 SQIVND (reference sequence). The CDR3 length is 17 residues. CDR3 bases: TGTGCCAGTAGTATAGACCCCAGCGGGAGGGGTTGGGGTGAGCAGTTCTTC. It translates to CASSIDPSGRGWGEQFF.

This chain connects TRBV6-6 to TRBJ2-3, with a weak D call TRBD2 (5 bases). There are 15 residues in the CDR3. V lost 5 bases and J lost 4, with 16 bases in between. In germline, CDR1 is MNHNY, CDR2 SVGAGI (reference sequence). The CDR3 region is CASSRGPARADTQYF. The CDR3 nucleotides read TGTGCCAGCAGTAGAGGACCAGCGAGGGCAGATACGCAGTATTTT.

J is TRBJ2-3 and V is TRBV12-1; the D call TRBD2 from the table was never checked on the DNA. TRBV12-1 is a pseudogene locus. The CDR3 has 17 residues. The CDR3 is CASPGRLAGGPKDTQYF. CDR3 coding DNA: TGTGCCAGCCCCGGGCGGCTAGCGGGGGGGCCGAAAGATACGCAGTATTTT.

This chain uses TRBV6-4 with TRBJ1-5; TRBD1 aligns across 8 bases. The CDR3 is 14 residues long. Germline V gene data show CDR1 as MRHNA and CDR2 as SNTAGT. V lost 5 bases and J lost 7; bases outside the gene matches: 7. The CDR3: CASSSSGGWQPQHF. The CDR3 DNA follows: TGTGCCAGCAGTTCTTCAGGGGGCTGGCAGCCCCAGCATTTT.

The V and J genes are TRBV27 and TRBJ2-5; TRBD1 matches 7 bases. From germline, CDR1 is MNHEY and CDR2 SMNVEV (reference sequence). This CDR3 is built from 16 residues. V lost 4 bases, J lost 1 base, and 9 bases stayed unmatched. The CDR3 sequence: CASSSIQQGLQETQYF. For the CDR3, the DNA is TGTGCCAGCAGTTCGATCCAACAGGGGCTCCAAGAGACCCAGTACTTC.

This sequence joins TRBV18 and TRBJ2-1; TRBD2 matches 10 bases. The germline V gene has CDR1 KGHSH and CDR2 LQKENI. This CDR3 spans 16 amino acids. After removal of 1 base from V and 3 bases from J, the junction contained 3 bases not matched to a gene. The CDR3 DNA is TGTGCCAGCTCACCACGGACTAGCGGCTTCTACAATGAGCAGTTCTTC. Translated, it gives CASSPRTSGFYNEQFF.

This clone was detected only once. Other DNA sequences from this sample encode an identical CDR3 as well. The chain uses TRBV2 and TRBJ1-5, with D possibly TRBD1 on 5 matching bases. Germline V gives CDR1 SNHLY, CDR2 FYNNEI. Deletions cut 6 bases from V and 0 bases from J, with 9 bases between. The CDR3 runs 14 residues. The CDR3 DNA follows: TGTGCCAGCAGCCTTGACAGTAGCAATCAGCCCCAGCATTTT. This sequence encodes CASSLDSSNQPQHF.

The chain carries TRBV5-1 and TRBJ2-7; 11 bases line up with TRBD2. Germline V lookup: CDR1 SGHRS, CDR2 YFSETQ. Trimming removed 0 bases from V and 5 bases from J; junction bases left unmatched: 4. The CDR3 consists of 15 residues. The CDR3 sequence is CASSLALSGGDEQYF. DNA for the CDR3: TGCGCCAGCAGCTTGGCCCTTAGCGGGGGGGACGAGCAGTACTTC.

This chain joins TRBV15 and TRBJ2-5; 9 positions agree with TRBD2. V was pared by 5 bases and J by 5 bases, with 15 bases of the junction left unmatched. Germline values: CDR1 LNHNV, CDR2 YYDKDF (reference sequence). The CDR3 loop spans 17 amino acids. CDR3 bases: TGTGCCACCAGCCCCGCCGGAAGGCTAGCGGGGCTCGAGACCCAGTACTTC. It translates to CATSPAGRLAGLETQYF.

The chain carries TRBV11-1 and TRBJ2-7; possible D gene TRBD2, 5 bases. The germline V gene has CDR1 SGHAT and CDR2 FQDESV (reference sequence). The CDR3 runs 14 residues. The V and J ends lost 0 bases and 3 bases respectively, with 9 bases between them. The CDR3 here is CASSLAGEVYEQYF. CDR3 bases: TGTGCCAGCAGCTTAGCGGGAGAAGTCTACGAGCAGTACTTC.

The chain joins TRBV6-1 to TRBJ1-1, with D unclear. Germline CDR1 reads MNHNS; CDR2 reads SASEGT. The CDR3 has 14 residues. V was clipped by 4 bases and J by 4 bases, with 13 bases between them. The CDR3, as DNA: TGTGCCAGCAGTGGAGAGCTGGGGAGCACTGAAGCTTTCTTT. This translates into CASSGELGSTEAFF.

The J gene is TRBJ1-2, the V gene TRBV5-4; no clear D gene. The V and J ends lost 1 base and 8 bases respectively, with 18 bases between them. This CDR3 region has 15 residues. Per germline, CDR1 SGHNT and CDR2 YYREEE (reference sequence). CDR3: CASSLPSTIVWGYTF. CDR3 DNA: TGTGCCAGCAGCTTGCCCTCAACGATAGTATGGGGCTACACCTTC.

V and J are TRBV11-3 and TRBJ2-5, with 8 bases aligning to TRBD1. J was trimmed by 3 bases and V by 1 base; bases with no gene match: 1. The length of the CDR3 is 14 residues. Germline assignment: CDR1 SGHNT and CDR2 YENEEA. The DNA of the CDR3 is TGTGCCAGCAGCTTAGGGACAGGGAAAGAGACCCAGTACTTC. Translated: CASSLGTGKETQYF.

The chain carries TRBV7-9 and TRBJ1-4; the match to TRBD1 covers 7 bases. The germline V gene encodes CDR1 SEHNR and CDR2 FQNEAQ (reference sequence). The V segment lost 2 bases and the J segment 7 bases; nucleotides outside the gene matches: 1. The CDR3 totals 13 residues. CDR3 nucleotide sequence: TGTGCCAGCAGCTTACGGGACAGTGAAAAACTGTTTTTT. Its translation is CASSLRDSEKLFF.

The V and J genes are TRBV28 and TRBJ1-4, with D perhaps matching TRBD1 (5 bases). Trimming removed 3 bases from V and 0 bases from J, with 8 bases in between. Germline CDR1 reads MDHEN; CDR2 reads SYDVKM. The CDR3 runs to 15 residues. The CDR3 DNA follows: TGTGCCAGCAGTTTGCCGGGGGCAACTAATGAAAAACTGTTTTTT. Protein product: CASSLPGATNEKLFF.

This chain uses TRBV5-1 with TRBJ2-7, with TRBD2 matching 8 bases. Germline V CDR1 and CDR2: SGHRS, YFSETQ. The CDR3 contains 13 residues. With V trimmed by 4 bases and J by 6 bases, 6 bases remained unmatched. For the CDR3, the DNA is TGCGCCAGCAGCCTCGGGGCGGGGGGCGAGCAGTACTTC. Its translation is CASSLGAGGEQYF.

This chain joins TRBV19 and TRBJ1-3, with D tentatively TRBD1 (6 bases). CDR3 length equals 13 residues. Germline V lookup: CDR1 LNHDA, CDR2 SQIVND (reference sequence). In DNA form, the CDR3 reads TGTGGCAAGGGGGGGGCCAATGGAAACACCATATATTTT. This encodes CGKGGANGNTIYF.

This clone was observed a single time. V and J are TRBV7-9 and TRBJ2-4; no clear D gene. The CDR3 is 14 amino acids. The V end was cut by 2 bases, the J end by 7 bases, with 12 bases between. Germline V gene lookup returns CDR1 SEHNR and CDR2 FQNEAQ (reference sequence). CDR3 nucleotides: TGTGCCAGCAGCTTAAGGAGCGTCCGGAACATTCAGTACTTC. This sequence encodes CASSLRSVRNIQYF.

The chain couples TRBV6-5 to TRBJ2-7, with TRBD1 identical over 9 bases. J gave up 1 base and V 5 bases, and 3 bases lay outside the gene matches. The CDR3 consists of 14 residues. Germline loops: CDR1 MNHEY, CDR2 SVGAGI. CDR3 sequence reads: CASSRQGESYEQYF. The CDR3 DNA follows: TGTGCCAGCAGTAGACAGGGGGAGTCCTACGAGCAGTACTTC.

The J gene is TRBJ2-5, the V gene TRBV30, with 8 nucleotides matching TRBD1. The length of the CDR3 is 13 residues. After removal of 3 bases from V and 4 bases from J, the junction contained 4 bases not matched to a gene. Per the germline V gene, CDR1 is GTSNPN and CDR2 is SVGIG (reference sequence). The CDR3 region has the DNA TGTGCCTGGAGGGACAGGGTTCCAGAGACCCAGTACTTC. The encoded protein is CAWRDRVPETQYF.

The chain has TRBV6-1 and TRBJ2-5, with a possible D match to TRBD2 (6 bases). The J call may be mistaken, given a closer DNA end match to TRBJ2-7. CDR1 MNHNS and CDR2 SASEGT come from the germline V gene. This CDR3 is built from 15 residues. This CDR3 reads CASSEVRLARYEQYF. CDR3 sequence (DNA): TGTGCCAGCAGTGAAGTAAGGCTAGCGAGATACGAGCAGTACTTC.

This sequence joins TRBV29-1 and TRBJ1-4, with 7 bases matching TRBD1. This CDR3 comprises 14 residues. Germline V gene data show CDR1 as SQVTM and CDR2 as ANQGSEA. Germline trimming cut 6 bases from V and 6 bases from J; bases unmatched to any gene: 10. The CDR3 sequence is CSVVQGGRDEKLFF. The DNA of the CDR3 is TGCAGCGTCGTCCAGGGGGGCCGGGATGAAAAACTGTTTTTT.

The chain has TRBV5-1 and TRBJ2-7; 7 bases align to TRBD2. V was pared by 7 bases and J by 0 bases, with 1 base of the junction left unmatched. This CDR3 is built from 12 residues. From germline, CDR1 is SGHRS and CDR2 YFSETQ. The CDR3 region has the DNA TGCGCCAGCCGGGGGGACTCCTACGAGCAGTACTTC. Amino acids: CASRGDSYEQYF.